This is a list of T cell receptor beta chains from one sample in a study of T cell changes during pregnancy in multiple sclerosis. Only in-frame clones appear in the TCRdb table, and some are missing; sequencing was by immunoSEQ multiplex PCR. The sample contains 40,000 to 55,000 clones, 85% to 95% of which appear only once. The starting material was CD4+ T cells from peripheral blood mononuclear cells, obtained in the third trimester of pregnancy. These receptors were collected from a female donor with multiple sclerosis, enrolled in a pregnancy study. Both conserved end residues are part of each CDR3. A D gene is named only where the DNA matches it firmly. Some rows mark clone size as missing; the rest say once, few, many or name a class of expanded clone.

size,V,D,J,CDR3,DNA
NA,TRBV19,NA,TRBJ1-1,CASRGRGMNTEAFF,TGTGCCAGTCGGGGCAGGGGAATGAACACTGAAGCTTTCTTT
NA,TRBV18,NA,TRBJ1-1,CASYQLLGTEAFF,TGTGCCAGCTATCAGCTCCTCGGGACTGAAGCTTTCTTT
NA,TRBV9,TRBD2,TRBJ2-5,CASSPGLAKYQETQYF,TGTGCCAGCAGCCCGGGACTAGCGAAGTACCAAGAGACCCAGTACTTC
NA,TRBV18,TRBD1,TRBJ2-7,CASSAGQALSYEQYF,TGTGCCAGCTCAGCCGGACAGGCCTTAAGCTACGAGCAGTACTTC
once,TRBV18,TRBD1,TRBJ1-1,CASSPSGRQGAEAFF,TGTGCCAGCTCACCATCCGGGAGACAGGGGGCTGAAGCTTTCTTT
NA,TRBV7-2,NA,TRBJ1-3,CASSSGFSGNTIYF,TGTGCCAGCAGCTCGGGGTTCTCTGGAAACACCATATATTTT
NA,TRBV7-2,TRBD2,TRBJ2-7,CASSLGSAGVEQYF,TGTGCCAGCAGCTTAGGGTCTGCGGGGGTGGAGCAGTACTTC
NA,TRBV7-6,NA,TRBJ1-1,CASSLQQTNTEAFF,TGTGCCAGCAGCTTGCAACAGACGAACACTGAAGCTTTCTTT
NA,TRBV19,NA,TRBJ2-3,CASSTYPPSSGGTDTQYF,TGTGCCAGTAGTACCTATCCCCCTAGCTCAGGGGGCACAGATACGCAGTATTTT
NA,TRBV6-6,TRBD1,TRBJ1-5,CASGSYRGMNQPQHF,TGTGCCAGCGGCTCATACAGGGGGATGAATCAGCCCCAGCATTTT
NA,TRBV6-5,NA,TRBJ2-3,CASSSLRGVSTDTQYF,TGTGCCAGCAGTTCCCTCCGGGGAGTTAGCACAGATACGCAGTATTTT
few,TRBV7-3,NA,TRBJ1-1,CASSSTGNTEAFF,TGTGCCAGCAGCTCGACAGGGAACACTGAAGCTTTCTTT
NA,TRBV18,NA,TRBJ1-5,CASSPQSGSNQPQHF,TGTGCCAGCTCACCCCAGTCTGGTAGCAATCAGCCCCAGCATTTT
NA,TRBV5-1,TRBD2,TRBJ2-1,CASSLAGSGGALEQFF,TGCGCCAGCAGCTTGGCCGGCAGCGGGGGGGCCCTTGAGCAGTTCTTC
NA,TRBV6-5,TRBD1,TRBJ1-1,CASSYTRTGGITEAFF,TGTGCCAGCAGTTACACAAGGACAGGGGGGATTACTGAAGCTTTCTTT
NA,TRBV5-1,TRBD2,TRBJ2-3,CASSPLRGSGGPTDTQYF,TGCGCCAGCAGCCCCCTCCGTGGTAGCGGGGGGCCCACAGATACGCAGTATTTT
NA,TRBV6-5,TRBD2,TRBJ2-7,CASSRDYVIYEQYF,TGTGCCAGCAGTCGGGACTATGTAATCTACGAGCAGTACTTC
NA,TRBV5-1,NA,TRBJ1-1,CASSLGVSMNTEAFF,TGCGCCAGCAGCTTAGGGGTCTCCATGAACACTGAAGCTTTCTTT
NA,TRBV7-8,TRBD1,TRBJ1-5,CASSLGWGQGRNQPQHF,TGTGCCAGCAGCTTAGGCTGGGGACAGGGCCGAAATCAGCCCCAGCATTTT
once,TRBV6-4,TRBD1,TRBJ2-7,CASSRDRGYEQYF,TGTGCCAGCAGCCGGGACAGGGGCTACGAGCAGTACTTC
NA,TRBV6-5,NA,TRBJ1-1,CASSYTGNTEAFF,TGTGCCAGCAGTTACACAGGGAACACTGAAGCTTTCTTT
NA,TRBV7-2,NA,TRBJ1-5,CASSPGGFNQPQHF,TGTGCCAGCAGCCCCGGGGGATTCAATCAGCCCCAGCATTTT
NA,TRBV5-6,TRBD1,TRBJ2-5,CASSLFRPRQGEGKTQYF,TGTGCCAGCAGCTTATTCCGTCCCCGGCAGGGGGAAGGAAAGACCCAGTACTTC
NA,TRBV30,NA,TRBJ1-1,CAWSTQGGSPEAFF,TGTGCCTGGAGTACCCAGGGAGGCAGCCCTGAAGCTTTCTTT
NA,TRBV5-6,NA,TRBJ1-3,CASSYRDYSGNTIYF,TGTGCCAGCAGCTACAGGGACTACTCTGGAAACACCATATATTTT
NA,TRBV10-3,TRBD2,TRBJ2-1,CAISEWSGGSYNEQFF,TGTGCCATCAGTGAGTGGAGCGGGGGTTCCTACAATGAGCAGTTCTTC
NA,TRBV7-2,TRBD2,TRBJ2-2,CASSTIAGRNTGELFF,TGTGCCAGCAGCACCATAGCGGGGAGGAACACCGGGGAGCTGTTTTTT
once,TRBV6-5,NA,TRBJ1-1,CASRGGLSGAFF,TGTGCCAGCAGGGGTGGGCTGTCGGGGGCTTTCTTT
NA,TRBV7-3,TRBD2,TRBJ2-1,CASSPRTSGGFSYNEQFF,TGTGCCAGCAGCCCGAGGACTAGCGGGGGATTCTCCTACAATGAGCAGTTCTTC
NA,TRBV9,NA,TRBJ2-3,CASSVGGGRGTDTQYF,TGTGCCAGCAGCGTAGGGGGGGGGCGGGGCACAGATACGCAGTATTTT
NA,TRBV5-6,NA,TRBJ2-7,CASSLEGSPRVEQYF,TGTGCCAGCAGCTTGGAGGGGTCACCACGGGTCGAGCAGTACTTC
NA,TRBV11-3,TRBD2,TRBJ2-5,CASSPRGAGETQYF,TGTGCCAGCAGCCCGCGGGGGGCGGGGGAGACCCAGTACTTC
once,TRBV7-9,TRBD1,TRBJ1-2,CASSFSGTDSGYTF,TGTGCCAGCAGCTTCTCCGGGACAGACAGTGGCTACACCTTC
NA,TRBV5-1,TRBD2,TRBJ2-5,CASSSQPGGARETQYF,TGCGCCAGCAGCTCCCAGCCCGGGGGGGCGCGAGAGACCCAGTACTTC
NA,TRBV5-4,TRBD2,TRBJ2-5,CASSLGTSGGRETQYF,TGTGCCAGCAGCTTGGGAACTAGCGGGGGGCGGGAGACCCAGTACTTC
once,TRBV9,TRBD2,TRBJ2-1,CASSVSGGTYNEQFF,TGTGCCAGCAGCGTTAGCGGGGGAACCTACAATGAGCAGTTCTTC
NA,TRBV25-1,TRBD1,TRBJ2-5,CASRPPGQGRIETQYF,TGTGCCAGCAGGCCCCCGGGACAGGGGCGGATAGAGACCCAGTACTTC
once,TRBV9,NA,TRBJ1-3,CASSSDLSGNTIYF,TGTGCCAGCAGCTCAGACTTATCGGGAAACACCATATATTTT
NA,TRBV14,TRBD1,TRBJ1-1,CASSQGGQNEAFF,TGTGCCAGCAGCCAAGGGGGACAGAACGAAGCTTTCTTT
NA,TRBV4-3,TRBD1,TRBJ1-4,CASSETGPSRGKLFF,TGCGCCAGCAGCGAGACAGGGCCCAGTAGGGGAAAACTGTTTTTT
NA,TRBV19,NA,TRBJ1-1,CASSIGRGMNTEAFF,TGTGCCAGTAGTATAGGGCGGGGGATGAACACTGAAGCTTTCTTT
NA,TRBV18,NA,TRBJ2-7,CASSNRDSQGGYEQYF,TGTGCCAGCTCTAACCGGGACTCCCAGGGGGGCTACGAGCAGTACTTC
NA,TRBV7-6,NA,TRBJ2-5,CASRGLETQYF,TGTGCCAGCAGGGGGCTTGAGACCCAGTACTTC
NA,TRBV6-5,TRBD2,TRBJ2-1,CASTSGGVYNEQFF,TGTGCCAGCACTAGCGGGGGAGTCTACAATGAGCAGTTCTTC
NA,TRBV6-1,TRBD2,TRBJ2-3,CASSEGTSTPPYF,TGTGCCAGCAGTGAAGGGACTAGTACGCCGCCGTATTTT
NA,TRBV4-2,TRBD2,TRBJ2-7,CASSLTSGVEQYF,TGTGCCAGCAGCTTGACTAGCGGGGTTGAGCAGTACTTC
NA,TRBV2,TRBD2,TRBJ2-5,CASSPLAGGPRETQYF,TGTGCCAGCAGTCCCTTAGCGGGGGGGCCGCGGGAGACCCAGTACTTC
NA,TRBV6-5,TRBD1,TRBJ2-1,CASSGTGPNEQFF,TGTGCCAGCAGCGGGACAGGACCCAATGAGCAGTTCTTC
NA,TRBV5-4,TRBD1,TRBJ1-1,CASSSPRTGTGSLEAFF,TGTGCCAGCAGCTCTCCGAGAACCGGGACAGGGTCCCTTGAAGCTTTCTTT
NA,TRBV5-4,TRBD2,TRBJ2-3,CASSSAGRTDTQYF,TGTGCCAGCAGCTCAGCGGGGCGCACAGATACGCAGTATTTT
NA,TRBV13,TRBD2,TRBJ2-2,CASRLAGAYTGELFF,TGTGCCAGCAGGCTAGCGGGGGCCTACACCGGGGAGCTGTTTTTT